This T cell receptor beta chain was sequenced during a study of T cell repertoires in cytomegalovirus infection. Overall study: It was the public TCR beta signatures that indicated both CMV infection and matching HLA type. Study results and limitations: The study identified carriers of CMV plus the relevant HLA from cumulative public TCR beta family frequency. Dominating the ex vivo response were TCR beta clonotypes that were CMV-specific and HLA-C-restricted.

TCRdb reanalysed the reads using MiXCR and keeps one entry per CDR3 protein. The table shows almost 500,000 distinct CDR3 sequences, with about 11% occurring only once. V shed 10 bases and J 5 bases; nucleotides not matched to a gene: 8. Germline CDR1 and CDR2: LNHDA and SQIVND (reference sequence). CDR3 length equals 13 residues. Ten or more counts support this clonotype. Its antigen remains unidentified. The chain links TRBV19 to TRBJ1-5; the match to TRBD1 covers 7 bases. The clonotype originates from a human donor in good health (CMV status not recorded). Some clones in this sample may be carry-over from other donors' samples. Specimen: PBMCs. Here the CDR3 reads CATADRTDQPQHF. The CDR3 DNA follows: TGTGCCACCGCGGACAGGACTGATCAGCCCCAGCATTTT.